These T cell receptor beta chains were read from a single sample in a study of T cell changes during pregnancy in multiple sclerosis. The protocol was immunoSEQ multiplex PCR, while the TCRdb copy is restricted to in-frame clones and leaves out a portion. This table holds fewer than 13,000 clones, over 80% found once. The sample here was CD8+ T cells from peripheral blood mononuclear cells, taken in the third trimester of pregnancy. Receptors originate from a female donor in good health, enrolled as a control in a pregnancy study. The CDR3 runs from the conserved cysteine through the conserved F or W. The D gene is left open where the match is weak. Rows give clone size only sometimes, using once, few, many, or a class for an expanded clone.

v_gene,d_gene,abundance,j_gene,CDR3nt,CDR3aa
TRBV27,.,.,TRBJ2-1,TGTGCCAGCAGTAGCGGGCCTTACAATGAGCAGTTCTTC,CASSSGPYNEQFF
TRBV7-3,TRBD2,.,TRBJ2-1,TGTGCCAGCAGTCAGAGCGGGAGTGCGGGCAATGAGCAGTTCTTC,CASSQSGSAGNEQFF
TRBV7-9,TRBD1,once,TRBJ2-5,TGTGCCAGCAGCCAACGACAGGGGGCGCCTCAAGAGACCCAGTACTTC,CASSQRQGAPQETQYF
TRBV5-6,TRBD2,few,TRBJ2-7,TGTGCCAGCAGCTTGGGTGGGGGGGGGTTCTACGAGCAGTACTTC,CASSLGGGGFYEQYF
TRBV2,.,.,TRBJ1-6,TGTGCCAGCGGCTCGGGCCAGGGTGGGTCACCCCTCCACTTT,CASGSGQGGSPLHF
TRBV7-6,.,.,TRBJ1-1,TGTGCCAGCAGCCCAGGGGTGGGGACTGAAGCTTTCTTT,CASSPGVGTEAFF
TRBV28,TRBD1,.,TRBJ2-5,TGTGCCAGCAGTTCGGGACAGGGCAACCAAGAGACCCAGTACTTC,CASSSGQGNQETQYF
TRBV4-2,.,.,TRBJ2-7,TGTGCCAGCAGCCAGGAGACGGTTACCTACGAGCAGTACTTC,CASSQETVTYEQYF
TRBV27,TRBD1,.,TRBJ2-5,TGTGCCAGCAGTTCACTACAGGGGGCGGAGGAGACCCAGTACTTC,CASSSLQGAEETQYF
TRBV10-3,.,.,TRBJ1-2,TGTGCCATCAGAAGGGGCCTCGACCTTAACTATGGCTACACCTTC,CAIRRGLDLNYGYTF